The clone carrying this TCR beta chain turned up a few times. V was cut by 3 bases and J by 8 bases, with 11 bases left in between. Germline V lookup: CDR1 LGHDT, CDR2 YNNKEL (reference sequence). This CDR3 is 14 amino acids long. Separate cDNA molecules each had unique molecular identifiers attached to them. From the 5' RACE reads, TCRdb called clonotypes with MiXCR, one entry per CDR3 protein. This table has under 60,000 distinct CDR3 sequences, 8.7% appearing once. The data are from a study of early T cells in non-severe SARS-CoV-2 infection. The rearrangement uses TRBV3-1 and TRBJ1-6; no firm D call. The sequence was obtained from an adult who was a healthcare worker with PCR-confirmed SARS-CoV-2 infection or an uninfected control (not recorded which). This sample comprised whole blood, obtained at baseline. CDR3 nucleotide sequence: TGTGCCAGCAGCCACGTACAGTGGGATTCACCCCTCCACTTT. As protein: CASSHVQWDSPLHF.